This TCR beta chain is from a study of OX40 agonist ivuxolimab in advanced cancers. This table comes from immunoSEQ multiplex PCR, and its TCRdb copy is limited to in-frame clones, with some not included. The repertoire includes approximately 79,000 clones, around 92% of them detected once, and over 6.5% sits in the top ten. Trimming removed 10 bases from V and 3 bases from J, with 19 bases in between. Germline V gives CDR1 WNHNN, CDR2 SYGVQD (reference sequence). This CDR3 is built from 15 residues. The rearrangement links TRBV10-1 to TRBJ2-4; tentatively, D is TRBD1 or TRBD2 (5 bases each). The sequence was obtained from an adult with an advanced solid tumor such as melanoma, head and neck, liver or kidney cancer. The specimen comprised CD4+ or CD8+ T cells sorted from blood, sampled in a trial of the OX40 agonist ivuxolimab. In DNA, the CDR3 is TGCGCCACCCCAGATGAGGGGCTAGACAAAAACATTCAGTACTTC. Protein: CATPDEGLDKNIQYF.